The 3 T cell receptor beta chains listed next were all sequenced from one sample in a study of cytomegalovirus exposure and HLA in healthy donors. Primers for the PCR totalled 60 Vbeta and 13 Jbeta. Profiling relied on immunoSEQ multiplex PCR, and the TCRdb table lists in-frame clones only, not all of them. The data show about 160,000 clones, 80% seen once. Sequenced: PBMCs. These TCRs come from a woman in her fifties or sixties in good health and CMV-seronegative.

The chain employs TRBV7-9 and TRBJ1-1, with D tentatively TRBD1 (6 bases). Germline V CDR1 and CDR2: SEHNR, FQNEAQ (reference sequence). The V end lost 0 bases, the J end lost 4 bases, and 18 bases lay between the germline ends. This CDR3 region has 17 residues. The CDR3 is CASSLAGAPRGGTEAFF. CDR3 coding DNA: TGTGCCAGCAGCTTAGCGGGGGCGCCCCGCGGCGGCACTGAAGCTTTCTTT.

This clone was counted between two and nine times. CDR3 amino acids: CASSPWTGLTEAFF. The CDR3 nucleotides read TGCGCCAGCAGCCCCTGGACAGGTCTCACTGAAGCTTTCTTT. The chain recombines TRBV4-1 with TRBJ1-1; 7 positions match TRBD1. The CDR3 contains 14 residues. Germline lookup yields CDR1 MGHRA and CDR2 YSYEKL. V gave up 4 bases and J gave up 4 bases; unmatched junction bases: 6.

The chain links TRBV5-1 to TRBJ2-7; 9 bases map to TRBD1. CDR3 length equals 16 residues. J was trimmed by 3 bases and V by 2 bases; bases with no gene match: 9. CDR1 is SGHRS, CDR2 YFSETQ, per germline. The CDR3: CASSFEYGQGSYEQYF. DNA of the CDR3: TGCGCCAGCAGCTTTGAATACGGACAGGGGAGCTACGAGCAGTACTTC.